This T cell receptor beta chain was profiled in a study of regulatory T cells. Primers: 52 TRBV forward and 13 TRBJ reverse. TCRdb keeps only in-frame clones here, not all; method: immunoSEQ multiplex PCR. Of tens of thousands of clones listed, over 85% are singletons. Whole-study results and caveats: Regulatory T cells showed the strongest V-J pair restriction and V/J gene skewing among patient repertoires. Control CD8+ cells showed a nonsignificant trend toward higher Shannon entropy than patient CD8+ cells.

With respect to this clone: Its antigen is undetermined.

All CD3G-deficient patients showed autoimmunity, more severe in two. Patients, 2 to 39 years old, had expanded memory T-cell proportions. The CDR3 is made up of 14 amino acids. Germline-derived CDR1 and CDR2 are SGHRS and YFSETQ. V shed 0 bases, J shed 6 bases, and the junction held 4 bases outside the gene matches. The sample was CD8+ T cells sorted from blood. This clonotype originated in a child aged 2-15 years with CD3G deficiency. The chain couples TRBV5-1 to TRBJ2-7; 9 bases fit TRBD2. CDR3 residues: CASSLDPSGAEQYF. The CDR3 DNA reads as TGCGCCAGCAGCTTGGATCCTAGCGGGGCCGAGCAGTACTTC.